Reported below is one T cell receptor (beta chain). TCRdb's copy holds only in-frame clones and misses some; the assay was immunoSEQ multiplex PCR. Here the sample spans approximately 500,000 clones, nearly 90% being singletons. The data stem from a study of blood T cell repertoires in COVID-19. V lost 5 bases and J lost 8; bases outside the gene matches: 8. Germline CDR1 is SSHAT and CDR2 is FNYEAQ (reference sequence). CDR3 length: 15 amino acids. Material: peripheral blood. This receptor was obtained from a man younger than 35 with COVID-19, enrolled during active disease. The V gene is TRBV7-7, the J gene TRBJ2-1, with 11 bases lining up with TRBD1. The CDR3 reads CASSMGQGGSDEQFF. The CDR3 nucleotides read TGTGCCAGCAGCATGGGACAGGGGGGTTCGGATGAGCAGTTCTTC.